This T cell receptor beta chain appears in the sequencing data of a study of vaccination and CD4 T cells after COVID-19. Trimming removed 5 bases at V and 2 bases at J, with 17 bases between. The CDR3 runs to 16 residues. Looked up from germline, CDR1 is ENHRY and CDR2 is SYGVKD. With respect to this clonotype: Its antigen is unidentified.

The treatment was: approximately 9-day PBMC culture with coronavirus spike peptide pools or control peptides (ViraFEST assay). PCR tests turned positive between March and December 2020, before US Alpha, Beta and Delta variants. Sequence data for DNA of cultured CD4+ T cells were generated by the Oncomine TCR Beta short-read assay. TCRdb used MiXCR to reprocess the PCR reads, holding one entry per CDR3 protein. Of 13,000 to 15,000 distinct CDR3 sequences listed, about 29% are singletons. Source material: cultured CD4+ T cells from blood. The V and J genes are TRBV10-3 and TRBJ2-3; D tentatively fits TRBD1 or TRBD2 (5 bases each). The sequence was obtained from a human donor with COVID-19. This chain's CDR3 is CAISNPTGTITDTQYF. CDR3 in DNA: TGTGCCATCAGTAACCCTACCGGGACGATCACAGATACGCAGTATTTT.